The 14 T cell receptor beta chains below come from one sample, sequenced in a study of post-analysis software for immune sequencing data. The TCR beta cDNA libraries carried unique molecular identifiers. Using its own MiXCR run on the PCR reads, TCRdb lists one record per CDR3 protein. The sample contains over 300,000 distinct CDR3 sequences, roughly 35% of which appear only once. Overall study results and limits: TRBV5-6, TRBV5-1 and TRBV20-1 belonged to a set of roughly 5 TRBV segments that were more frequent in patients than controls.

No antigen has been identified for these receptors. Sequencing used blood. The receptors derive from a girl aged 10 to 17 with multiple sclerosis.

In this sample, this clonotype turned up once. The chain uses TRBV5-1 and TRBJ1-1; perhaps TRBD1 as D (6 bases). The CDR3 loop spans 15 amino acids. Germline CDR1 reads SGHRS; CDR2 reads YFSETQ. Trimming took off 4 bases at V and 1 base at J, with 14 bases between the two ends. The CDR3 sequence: CASSLAGHTNTEAFF. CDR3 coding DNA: TGCGCCAGCAGCCTGGCGGGACATACGAACACTGAAGCTTTCTTT.

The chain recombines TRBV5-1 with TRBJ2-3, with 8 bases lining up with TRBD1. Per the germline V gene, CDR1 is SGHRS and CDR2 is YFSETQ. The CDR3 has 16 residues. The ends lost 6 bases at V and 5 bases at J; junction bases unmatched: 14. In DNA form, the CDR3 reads TGCGCCAGCACACCCGAAGTAGGACAGGGTGTAGATACGCAGTATTTT. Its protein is CASTPEVGQGVDTQYF. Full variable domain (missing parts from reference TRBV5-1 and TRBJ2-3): KAGVTQTPRYLIKTRGQQVTLSCSPISGHRSVSWYQQTPGQGLQFLFEYFSETQRNKGNFPGRFSGRQFSNSRSEMNVSTLELGDSALYLCASTPEVGQGVDTQYFGPGTRLTVL.

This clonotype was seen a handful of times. CDR3 nucleotide sequence: TGCAGTGCTACTCCGGGACAGGGGATCTACGAGCAGTACTTC. As protein: CSATPGQGIYEQYF. J is TRBJ2-7 and V is TRBV20-1; 10 nucleotides align to TRBD1. V dropped 4 bases and J dropped 3; count of bases not matched to a gene: 6. The CDR3 contains 14 residues. In germline, CDR1 is DFQATT, CDR2 SNEGSKA (reference sequence).

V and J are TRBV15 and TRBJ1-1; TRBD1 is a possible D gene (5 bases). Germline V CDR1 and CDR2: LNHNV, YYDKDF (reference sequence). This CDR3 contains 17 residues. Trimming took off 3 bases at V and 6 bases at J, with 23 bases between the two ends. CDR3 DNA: TGTGCCACCAGCAGGCCGTGGGGCGGAGAAAAGACCGCTGAAGCTTTCTTT. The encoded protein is CATSRPWGGEKTAEAFF.

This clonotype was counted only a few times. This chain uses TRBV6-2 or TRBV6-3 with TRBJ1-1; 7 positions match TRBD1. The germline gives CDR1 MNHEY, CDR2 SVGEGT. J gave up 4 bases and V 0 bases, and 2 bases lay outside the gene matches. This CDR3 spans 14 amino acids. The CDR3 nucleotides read TGTGCCAGCAGTTACTCAGGGACAGCCACTGAAGCTTTCTTT. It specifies CASSYSGTATEAFF.

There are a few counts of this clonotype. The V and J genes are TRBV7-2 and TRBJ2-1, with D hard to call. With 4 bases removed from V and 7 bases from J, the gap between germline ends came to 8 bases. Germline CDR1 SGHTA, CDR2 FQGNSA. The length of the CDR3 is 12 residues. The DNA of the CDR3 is TGTGCCAGCAGCTCCGGGTGGAATGAGCAGTTCTTC. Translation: CASSSGWNEQFF.

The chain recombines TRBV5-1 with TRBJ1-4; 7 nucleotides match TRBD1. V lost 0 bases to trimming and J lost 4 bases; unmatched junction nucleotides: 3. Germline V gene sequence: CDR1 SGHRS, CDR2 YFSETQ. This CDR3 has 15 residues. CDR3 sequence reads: CASSLGTGDNEKLFF. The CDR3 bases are TGCGCCAGCAGCTTGGGAACAGGGGATAATGAAAAACTGTTTTTT.

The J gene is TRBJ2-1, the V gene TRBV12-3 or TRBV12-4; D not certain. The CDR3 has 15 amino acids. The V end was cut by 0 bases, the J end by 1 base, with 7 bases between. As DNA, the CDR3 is TGTGCCAGCAGTTTAGCGACCTTATCCTACAATGAGCAGTTCTTC. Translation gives CASSLATLSYNEQFF.

CDR3 sequence: CASSGQGAPEAFF. DNA of the CDR3: TGTGCCAGCAGTGGACAGGGGGCACCTGAAGCTTTCTTT. V is TRBV12-3 or TRBV12-4 and J is TRBJ1-1; 11 bases are a match to TRBD1. Trimming at V came to 5 bases and at J to 6 bases, leaving 2 bases not matched to a gene. The CDR3 loop spans 13 amino acids.

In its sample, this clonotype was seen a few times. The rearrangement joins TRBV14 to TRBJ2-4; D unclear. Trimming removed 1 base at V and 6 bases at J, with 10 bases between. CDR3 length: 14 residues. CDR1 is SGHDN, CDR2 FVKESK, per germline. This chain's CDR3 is CASSQGAHGNIQYF. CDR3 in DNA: TGTGCCAGCAGCCAAGGGGCGCATGGAAACATTCAGTACTTC.

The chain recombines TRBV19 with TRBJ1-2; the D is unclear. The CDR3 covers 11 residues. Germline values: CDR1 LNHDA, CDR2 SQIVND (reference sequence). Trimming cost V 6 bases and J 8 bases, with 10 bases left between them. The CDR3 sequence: CASSALRGYTF. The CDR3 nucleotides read TGTGCCAGTAGCGCGCTCAGGGGCTACACCTTC.

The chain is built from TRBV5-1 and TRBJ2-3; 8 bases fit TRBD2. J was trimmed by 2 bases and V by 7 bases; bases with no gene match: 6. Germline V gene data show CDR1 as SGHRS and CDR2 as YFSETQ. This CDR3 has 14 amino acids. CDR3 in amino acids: CASWPGLDTDTQYF. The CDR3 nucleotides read TGCGCCAGCTGGCCGGGACTAGACACAGATACGCAGTATTTT.

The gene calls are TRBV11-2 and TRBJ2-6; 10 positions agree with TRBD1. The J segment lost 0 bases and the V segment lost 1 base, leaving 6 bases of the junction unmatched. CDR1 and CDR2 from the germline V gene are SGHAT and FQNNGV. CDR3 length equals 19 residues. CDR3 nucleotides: TGTGCCAGCAGCTTAGGACAGGGGGCCTTTAACTCTGGGGCCAACGTCCTGACTTTC. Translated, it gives CASSLGQGAFNSGANVLTF. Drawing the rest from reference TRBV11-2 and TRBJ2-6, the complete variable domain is EAGVAQSPRYKIIEKRQSVAFWCNPISGHATLYWYQQILGQGPKLLIQFQNNGVVDDSQLPKDRFSAERLKGVDSTLKIQPAKLEDSAVYLCASSLGQGAFNSGANVLTFGAGSRLTVL.

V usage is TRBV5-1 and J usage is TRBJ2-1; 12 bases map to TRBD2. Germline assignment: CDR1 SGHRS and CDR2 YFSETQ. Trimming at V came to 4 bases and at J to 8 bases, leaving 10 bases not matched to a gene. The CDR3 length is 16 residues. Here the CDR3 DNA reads TGCGCCAGCAGCCTTTTCCTAGCGGGGGGGCATTATGAGCAGTTCTTC. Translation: CASSLFLAGGHYEQFF. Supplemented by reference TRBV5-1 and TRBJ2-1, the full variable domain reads KAGVTQTPRYLIKTRGQQVTLSCSPISGHRSVSWYQQTPGQGLQFLFEYFSETQRNKGNFPGRFSGRQFSNSRSEMNVSTLELGDSALYLCASSLFLAGGHYEQFFGPGTRLTVL.